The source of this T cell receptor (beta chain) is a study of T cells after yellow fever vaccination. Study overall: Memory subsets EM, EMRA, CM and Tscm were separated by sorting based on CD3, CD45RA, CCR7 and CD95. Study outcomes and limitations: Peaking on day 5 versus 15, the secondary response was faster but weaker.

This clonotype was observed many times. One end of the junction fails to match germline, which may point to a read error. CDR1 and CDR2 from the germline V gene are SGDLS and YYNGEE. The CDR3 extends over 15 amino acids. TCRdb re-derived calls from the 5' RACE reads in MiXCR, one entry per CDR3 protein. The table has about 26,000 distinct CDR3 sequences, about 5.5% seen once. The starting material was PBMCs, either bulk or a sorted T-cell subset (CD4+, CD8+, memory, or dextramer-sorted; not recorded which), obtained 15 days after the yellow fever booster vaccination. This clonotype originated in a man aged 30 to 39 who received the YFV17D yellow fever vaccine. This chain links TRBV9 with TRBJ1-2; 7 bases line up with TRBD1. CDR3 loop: CASSVSPGTVRGGNF. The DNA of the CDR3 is TGTGCCAGCAGCGTAAGCCCCGGGACAGTCCGGGGAGGGAACTTC.